Below are 10 T cell receptor beta chains sequenced from a single sample in a study of blood T cells in healthy people across ages. Combining a sample-barcoded 5' primer with a J-beta primer mix, a second PCR ran for about 6 to 11 cycles. From the 5' RACE reads, TCRdb called clonotypes with MiXCR, one entry per CDR3 protein. The sample gives about 1,500,000 distinct CDR3 sequences, roughly 27% of which show up once; 7.7% is in the top ten. Sequenced material: blood. The receptor set was obtained from a woman aged 25 to 45 in good health.

The chain joins TRBV3-1 to TRBJ2-3; 9 nucleotides match TRBD1. Per the germline V gene, CDR1 is LGHDT and CDR2 is YNNKEL (reference sequence). The junction had 4 bases not matched to a gene; V was cut back by 5 bases and J by 4 bases. The CDR3 covers 14 residues. CDR3 in amino acids: CASSAQGAADTQYF. The CDR3 bases are TGTGCCAGCAGCGCACAGGGGGCGGCAGATACGCAGTATTTT.

This clonotype turned up a few times. The chain couples TRBV7-9 to TRBJ2-7; 13 positions agree with TRBD2. V shed 4 bases, J shed 2 bases, and the junction held 14 bases outside the gene matches. Germline CDR1 and CDR2: SEHNR and FQNEAQ (reference sequence). This CDR3 has 19 amino acids. CDR3 in amino acids: CASSSGLAGVLNRTYEQYF. The CDR3 nucleotides are TGTGCCAGCAGCTCAGGACTAGCGGGAGTCCTCAACCGGACCTACGAGCAGTACTTC.

This clonotype was detected ten times or more. The genes are TRBV20-1 and TRBJ2-1, with D perhaps TRBD1 or TRBD2 (6 bases each). CDR3 length equals 13 residues. CDR1 and CDR2 from the germline V gene are DFQATT and SNEGSKA (reference sequence). The V end was cut by 3 bases, the J end by 7 bases, with 13 bases between. CDR3 in amino acids: CSASRGEYNEQFF. CDR3 in DNA: TGCAGTGCTAGTAGGGGGGAATATAATGAGCAGTTCTTC.

This clonotype appeared a few times. The chain carries TRBV7-9 and TRBJ2-5, with TRBD1 identical over 7 bases. Trimming removed 11 bases from V and 8 bases from J; junction bases left unmatched: 11. The CDR3 loop spans 12 amino acids. CDR1 is SEHNR, CDR2 FQNEAQ, per germline (reference sequence). The CDR3 coding sequence is TGTGCCTGCACCCCATCAGGGGGAACCCAGTACTTC. Encoded protein: CACTPSGGTQYF.

This chain links TRBV6-1 with TRBJ2-2; TRBD2 might be the D (6 bases). Germline CDR1 and CDR2: MNHNS and SASEGT. Trimming stripped 5 bases from V and 5 bases from J, with 9 bases between. CDR3 length: 13 residues. CDR3 sequence: CASSSGRTGELFF. DNA for the CDR3: TGTGCCAGCAGTTCGGGGAGGACCGGGGAGCTGTTTTTT.

This clonotype was detected a few times. The J gene is TRBJ1-6, the V gene TRBV12-3 or TRBV12-4; maybe TRBD1 (6 bases). The CDR3 sequence is 15 residues long. V was clipped by 6 bases and J by 7 bases, with 16 bases between them. The CDR3 nucleotides are TGTGCCAGCAGGTCCCAGGGGCGAGGGAATTCACCCCTCCACTTT. This sequence encodes CASRSQGRGNSPLHF.

To note about this clonotype: A read error may explain this, as a much larger clone is one base away. This sequence joins TRBV29-1 and TRBJ2-7; D is ambiguous. V gave up 7 bases and J gave up 7 bases, with 14 bases separating them. CDR1 and CDR2 (germline): SQVTM, ANQGSEA. The CDR3 is 11 amino acids. CDR3 bases: TGCAGCGATAACCGAGACAATGAGCAGTACTTC. Translating gives CSDNRDNEQYF.

V is TRBV7-2 and J is TRBJ2-5; TRBD2 agrees at 12 bases. CDR1 is SGHTA and CDR2 is FQGNSA in the germline V gene. CDR3 length: 16 residues. V lost 1 base and J lost 6; bases outside the gene matches: 6. The CDR3 is CASSLVASGGAKTQYF. In DNA, the CDR3 is TGTGCCAGCAGCTTAGTAGCTAGCGGGGGGGCCAAGACCCAGTACTTC.

The chain is built from TRBV28 and TRBJ2-3; 9 bases match TRBD1. J was trimmed by 3 bases and V by 8 bases; bases with no gene match: 9. Germline CDR1 and CDR2: MDHEN and SYDVKM. The CDR3 consists of 15 residues. The CDR3 nucleotides read TGTGCCAGCTTGAGACAGGGGGGATGGACAGATACGCAGTATTTT. Protein: CASLRQGGWTDTQYF. Combining the CDR3 with reference TRBV28 and TRBJ2-3 gives the whole variable domain DVKVTQSSRYLVKRTGEKVFLECVQDMDHENMFWYRQDPGLGLRLIYFSYDVKMKEKGDIPEGYSVSREKKERFSLILESASTNQTSMYLCASLRQGGWTDTQYFGPGTRLTVL.

This clonotype was seen at least ten times. V is TRBV7-2 and J is TRBJ2-5; D is undetermined. This CDR3 spans 14 amino acids. The V gene lost 1 base and the J gene lost 1 base, with 7 bases spanning the gap. CDR1 and CDR2 (germline): SGHTA, FQGNSA. The CDR3 region is CASSLDRIQETQYF. The CDR3 region has the DNA TGTGCCAGCAGCTTAGACAGAATCCAAGAGACCCAGTACTTC.